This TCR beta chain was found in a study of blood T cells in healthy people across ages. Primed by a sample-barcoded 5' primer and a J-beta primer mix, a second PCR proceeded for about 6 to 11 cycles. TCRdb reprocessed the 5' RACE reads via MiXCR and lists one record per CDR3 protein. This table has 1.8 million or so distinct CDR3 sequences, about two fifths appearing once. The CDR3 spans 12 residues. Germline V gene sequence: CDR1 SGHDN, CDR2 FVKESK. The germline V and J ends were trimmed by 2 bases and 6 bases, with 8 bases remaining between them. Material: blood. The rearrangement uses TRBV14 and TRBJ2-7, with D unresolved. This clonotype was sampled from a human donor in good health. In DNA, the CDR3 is TGTGCCAGCAGCCAATCGTTGGGCGAGCAGTACTTC. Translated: CASSQSLGEQYF.